The clone carrying this T cell receptor (beta chain) has more than one count but fewer than ten. The target antigen is unknown. TCRdb re-analysed the reads in MiXCR, keeping a single row per CDR3 protein. The sample consists of 750,000 to 950,000 distinct CDR3 sequences, almost 30% of them appearing once. Germline values: CDR1 SGHKS, CDR2 YYEKEE (reference sequence). V gave up 1 base and J gave up 0 bases; unmatched junction bases: 10. This CDR3 spans 18 amino acids. This sample is drawn from a study of T cell repertoires in cytomegalovirus infection. Background on the study: The authors relied on CMV epitopes, both recently identified HLA-C-restricted and well-studied HLA-B-restricted. It can be stated that public TCR beta signatures indicated CMV infection as well as a matching HLA type. Overall study results and limits: The ex vivo response was dominated by HLA-C-restricted CMV-specific TCR beta clonotypes. Cumulated frequencies of public TCR beta families served to identify carriers of CMV plus the relevant HLA.

The source of this sequence is a human donor in good health (CMV status not recorded). Some clones in this sample may be carry-over from other donors' samples. This sample comprised cultured CD8+ T cells from PBMCs, obtained from culture after CMV antigen stimulation. This chain joins TRBV5-5 and TRBJ2-4; the match to TRBD2 covers 7 bases. CDR3 residues: CASSLTPGGILAKNIQYF. CDR3 coding DNA: TGTGCCAGCAGCTTGACGCCGGGGGGAATATTAGCCAAAAACATTCAGTACTTC.